One and the same sample provided the 3 T cell receptor beta chains below, sequenced in a study of cytomegalovirus exposure and HLA in healthy donors. The primer mix had 60 Vbeta and 13 Jbeta primers. Sequencing used immunoSEQ multiplex PCR; TCRdb keeps in-frame clones, though not all of them. The table records a few hundred thousand clones, 70% to 90% of them present only once. Sequenced sample: PBMCs. The source of these receptors is a woman aged 60-70 years in good health and CMV-seropositive.

The V call is TRBV28, the J call TRBJ2-7; tentative D call: TRBD2 (6 bases). Trimming cost V 6 bases and J 1 base, with 16 bases left between them. CDR1 and CDR2 (germline): MDHEN, SYDVKM. The CDR3 loop spans 15 amino acids. CDR3 protein: CASRRGRVVSYEQYF. CDR3 DNA sequence: TGTGCCAGCAGGCGGGGCAGGGTGGTGTCCTACGAGCAGTACTTC.

There are a few counts of this clone. The chain has TRBV19 and TRBJ2-7; possibly TRBD2 for D (6 bases). The germline V gene encodes CDR1 LNHDA and CDR2 SQIVND (reference sequence). The CDR3 totals 15 residues. The germline V and J ends were trimmed by 5 bases and 5 bases, with 19 bases remaining between them. The CDR3 sequence: CASSSLEGMRNEQYF. The CDR3 bases are TGTGCCAGTAGTTCCCTGGAGGGGATGAGGAACGAGCAGTACTTC.

The chain combines TRBV9 with TRBJ1-4; D not certain. V was clipped by 3 bases and J by 6 bases, with 6 bases between them. Germline V gene data show CDR1 as SGDLS and CDR2 as YYNGEE. The length of the CDR3 is 12 residues. The CDR3 here is CASSGEHEKLFF. In DNA, the CDR3 is TGTGCCAGCAGCGGGGAGCATGAAAAACTGTTTTTT.